These 2 T cell receptor beta chains share one sample of origin, sequenced in a study of persistence of HIV-infected CD4 T cells. These receptors' antigens are unknown. Sequencing used immunoSEQ version 4 in survey mode. Here immunoSEQ multiplex PCR was the method, and the copy in TCRdb shows in-frame clones only, minus some. In the table there are fewer than 30,000 clones, more than 75% of which are singletons. The stimulus was lysate of CMV-infected fibroblasts, about 10 ug/mL. Memory cells lacking CD40L and CD69 with high CD45RO were sorted. This specimen was CD4+ T cells sorted from PBMCs after 18-hour stimulation, taken from a patient who received antiretroviral therapy. The source of these receptors is an adult man with HIV who was CMV-seropositive.

J is TRBJ2-6 and V is TRBV7-9, with D perhaps being TRBD1 or TRBD2 (5 bases each). The length of the CDR3 is 18 residues. Per the germline V gene, CDR1 is SEHNR and CDR2 is FQNEAQ (reference sequence). The ends were cut back, 4 bases at V and 0 bases at J, with 16 bases in the middle. This CDR3 is CASSSVRGRDSGANVLTF. The CDR3 DNA sequence: TGTGCCAGCAGCTCCGTCCGGGGCAGGGACTCTGGGGCCAACGTCCTGACTTTC.

The chain combines TRBV19 with TRBJ1-6, with 9 bases lining up with TRBD1. The V gene end was trimmed by 0 bases and the J gene end by 13 bases; junction bases not matched to a gene: 10. In germline, CDR1 is LNHDA, CDR2 SQIVND (reference sequence). CDR3 length: 16 amino acids. The chain's CDR3 is CASSIDLGQGSFPLHF. The CDR3 DNA reads as TGTGCCAGTAGTATAGATCTCGGACAGGGGTCTTTCCCCCTCCACTTT.